These T cell receptor beta chains were read from a single sample in a study of blood T cell repertoires in COVID-19. The data were produced by immunoSEQ multiplex PCR, yet TCRdb's version contains in-frame clones alone and is incomplete. The sample gives 95,000 to 110,000 clones, about 89% of which show up once; around 5.5% is in the top ten. Sequenced sample: peripheral blood. These receptors all come from a human donor in a cohort sampled during active COVID-19. CDR3s include the opening cysteine and the closing phenylalanine or tryptophan. A D gene is named only where the DNA matches it firmly. Only part of the rows carry a size: once, few, many, or a class if the clone is expanded.

size: NA
J: TRBJ2-2
D: TRBD2
length: 16
V: TRBV9
CDR3: CASSVATSANTGELFF
DNA: TGTGCCAGCAGCGTAGCAACTAGCGCAAACACCGGGGAGCTGTTTTTT

size: NA
J: TRBJ2-7
D: TRBD1
length: 15
V: TRBV4-1
CDR3: CASSPRQGGPYEQYF
DNA: TGCGCCAGCAGCCCCCGACAGGGGGGACCCTACGAGCAGTACTTC

size: once
J: TRBJ2-7
D: TRBD2
length: 13
V: TRBV29-1
CDR3: CSAPGTTIIEQYF
DNA: TGCAGCGCGCCCGGGACTACTATAATAGAGCAGTACTTC

size: NA
J: TRBJ2-7
D: TRBD2
length: 13
V: TRBV6-5
CDR3: CASERGGPYEQYF
DNA: TGTGCCAGCGAACGGGGGGGTCCCTACGAGCAGTACTTC

size: NA
J: TRBJ1-5
D: NA
length: 17
V: TRBV19
CDR3: CASSIEGTIRWNQPQHF
DNA: TGTGCCAGTAGTATTGAAGGGACAATAAGGTGGAATCAGCCCCAGCATTTT

size: NA
J: TRBJ2-3
D: TRBD2
length: 17
V: TRBV30
CDR3: CAWTVLGTSGVADTQYF
DNA: TGTGCCTGGACAGTTTTAGGGACTAGCGGGGTGGCAGATACGCAGTATTTT

size: NA
J: TRBJ1-1
D: TRBD1
length: 13
V: TRBV15
CDR3: CATSRTGVTEAFF
DNA: TGTGCCACCAGCCGAACAGGGGTCACTGAAGCTTTCTTT

size: NA
J: TRBJ2-3
D: TRBD1
length: 15
V: TRBV3-1/TRBV3-2
CDR3: CASSQPGTGVNTQYF
DNA: TGTGCCAGCAGCCAACCGGGGACAGGGGTAAATACGCAGTATTTT

size: NA
J: TRBJ2-5
D: TRBD2
length: 16
V: TRBV4-1
CDR3: CASSLTGLAEQETQYF
DNA: TGCGCCAGCAGCCTTACGGGACTAGCGGAGCAAGAGACCCAGTACTTC

size: NA
J: TRBJ1-2
D: NA
length: 14
V: TRBV2
CDR3: CASSDRQANYGYTF
DNA: TGTGCCAGCAGTGACCGACAGGCTAACTATGGCTACACCTTC

size: NA
J: TRBJ2-7
D: NA
length: 16
V: TRBV9
CDR3: CASSVDPTESSYEQYF
DNA: TGTGCCAGCAGCGTAGACCCCACAGAAAGCTCCTACGAGCAGTACTTC

size: NA
J: TRBJ1-4
D: NA
length: 13
V: TRBV18
CDR3: CASSPTPPEKLFF
DNA: TGTGCCAGCTCTCCTACTCCACCCGAAAAACTGTTTTTT

size: NA
J: TRBJ1-1
D: NA
length: 11
V: TRBV21-1
CDR3: CASICDTEAFF
DNA: TGTGCCAGCATCTGCGACACTGAAGCTTTCTTT

size: NA
J: TRBJ1-4
D: TRBD1
length: 14
V: TRBV19
CDR3: CASTPGRGPQELFF
DNA: TGTGCCAGTACCCCCGGGAGGGGGCCCCAAGAACTGTTTTTT

size: NA
J: TRBJ1-1
D: TRBD1
length: 17
V: TRBV7-6
CDR3: CASSQVDRVYMNTEAFF
DNA: TGTGCCAGCAGCCAAGTGGACAGGGTCTACATGAACACTGAAGCTTTCTTT

size: NA
J: TRBJ2-5
D: TRBD2
length: 16
V: TRBV28
CDR3: CASSLASGLYQETQYF
DNA: TGTGCCAGCAGTTTGGCTAGCGGATTGTACCAAGAGACCCAGTACTTC

size: once
J: TRBJ2-5
D: NA
length: 13
V: TRBV12-3/TRBV12-4
CDR3: CASSLIEGWTQYF
DNA: TGTGCCAGCAGTTTAATCGAGGGCTGGACCCAGTACTTC

size: few
J: TRBJ1-3
D: NA
length: 13
V: TRBV12-3/TRBV12-4
CDR3: CASDSLSGNTIYF
DNA: TGTGCCAGCGATAGTCTCTCTGGAAACACCATATATTTT

size: NA
J: TRBJ2-7
D: NA
length: 17
V: TRBV6-2/TRBV6-3
CDR3: CASSYLGLYRSSYEQYF
DNA: TGTGCCAGCAGTTATCTGGGTTTGTACAGGAGCTCCTACGAGCAGTACTTC

size: once
J: TRBJ2-5
D: NA
length: 14
V: TRBV11-3
CDR3: CASTLGGGEETQYF
DNA: TGTGCCAGCACCCTGGGCGGAGGAGAAGAGACCCAGTACTTC

size: NA
J: TRBJ2-7
D: NA
length: 12
V: TRBV29-1
CDR3: CSGRIGAYEQYF
DNA: TGCAGCGGGAGGATCGGGGCCTACGAGCAGTACTTC

size: NA
J: TRBJ1-3
D: TRBD1
length: 16
V: TRBV5-5
CDR3: CASSSNRDSSGNTIYF
DNA: TGTGCCAGCAGCTCAAACCGGGACAGCTCTGGAAACACCATATATTTT

size: once
J: TRBJ2-5
D: TRBD2
length: 14
V: TRBV6-6
CDR3: CASSQGLGGETQYF
DNA: TGTGCCAGCAGTCAGGGACTAGGGGGGGAGACCCAGTACTTC